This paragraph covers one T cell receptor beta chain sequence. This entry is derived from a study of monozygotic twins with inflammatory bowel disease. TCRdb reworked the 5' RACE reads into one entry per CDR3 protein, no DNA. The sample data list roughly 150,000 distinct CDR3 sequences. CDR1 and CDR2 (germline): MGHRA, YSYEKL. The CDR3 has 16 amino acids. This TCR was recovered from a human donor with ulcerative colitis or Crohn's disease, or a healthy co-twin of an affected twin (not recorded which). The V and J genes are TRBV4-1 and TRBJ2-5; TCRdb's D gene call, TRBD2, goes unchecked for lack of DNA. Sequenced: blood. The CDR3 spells CASSPGTSGASGTQYF.